One sample yielded the 10 T cell receptor beta chains listed below, sequenced in a study of blood T cells in healthy people across ages. A sample-barcoded 5' primer and a J-beta primer mix were used in a second PCR of about 7 to 12 cycles. TCRdb redid the calling of the 5' RACE reads with MiXCR, one entry per CDR3 protein. This table has under 2,000,000 distinct CDR3 sequences, roughly 52% appearing once. The specimen sequenced was blood. Receptors were obtained from a woman aged 40 to 50 in good health.

This clonotype was found once. The chain links TRBV5-8 to TRBJ2-7, with 10 positions matching TRBD1. Trimming at V came to 4 bases and at J to 4 bases, leaving 17 bases not matched to a gene. Germline CDR1 reads SGHTS; CDR2 reads YDEGEE. This CDR3 contains 18 residues. For the CDR3, the DNA is TGTGCCAGCAGCCGGGACAGGGGCTCGGGCCCGCTGATATACGAGCAGTACTTC. Protein product: CASSRDRGSGPLIYEQYF.

This clonotype was seen just once. The chain has TRBV4-2 and TRBJ2-1, with TRBD2 as a possible D gene (6 bases). The CDR3 length is 14 residues. Trimming took off 3 bases at V and 9 bases at J, with 15 bases between the two ends. In germline, CDR1 is LGHNA, CDR2 YNFKEQ. The CDR3 nucleotides are TGTGCCAGCAGCCAGAGGGAGGAGTCCATTGAGCAGTTCTTC. Translating it yields CASSQREESIEQFF.

This clonotype was counted only a few times. The chain uses TRBV9 and TRBJ2-3; 12 nucleotides align to TRBD1. Per the germline V gene, CDR1 is SGDLS and CDR2 is YYNGEE. V lost 2 bases to trimming and J lost 4 bases; unmatched junction nucleotides: 8. CDR3 length: 17 residues. In DNA, the CDR3 is TGTGCCAGCAGCGTCACTCCCGGGACAGGGGGCGCAGATACGCAGTATTTT. Its translation is CASSVTPGTGGADTQYF.

The chain employs TRBV28 and TRBJ2-3, with 10 nucleotides matching TRBD2. Germline trimming cut 5 bases from V and 0 bases from J; bases unmatched to any gene: 8. This CDR3 is 17 amino acids long. Germline CDR1 and CDR2: MDHEN and SYDVKM. The DNA for the CDR3 is TGTGCCAGCAGTCCTTTTAGACTAGCGGGTAGCACAGATACGCAGTATTTT. It specifies CASSPFRLAGSTDTQYF.

This clonotype was seen a handful of times. The CDR3 DNA follows: TGTGCCACCAGCAGAGACGAAACTAGCGGGGCCCCCGGGGAACAGTTCTTC. It is translated as CATSRDETSGAPGEQFF. The J gene is TRBJ2-1, the V gene TRBV15, with 10 positions matching TRBD2. The junction had 15 bases not matched to a gene; V was cut back by 0 bases and J by 13 bases. The germline V gene encodes CDR1 LNHNV and CDR2 YYDKDF (reference sequence). CDR3 length: 17 amino acids.

The chain carries TRBV2 and TRBJ2-5; unclear D gene. Germline V lookup: CDR1 SNHLY, CDR2 FYNNEI. Trimming took 7 bases from V and 3 from J, leaving 6 bases between them. The CDR3 is 11 residues long. This chain's CDR3 is CASTAEETQYF. DNA of the CDR3: TGTGCCAGCACCGCGGAAGAGACCCAGTACTTC.

This clonotype was seen only a few times. The V gene is TRBV7-2, the J gene TRBJ2-3; no clear D gene. The CDR3 has 9 residues. V lost 10 bases to trimming and J lost 4 bases, with 3 bases between them. The germline V gene encodes CDR1 SGHTA and CDR2 FQGNSA. Here the CDR3 DNA reads TGTGCCACGTCAGATACGCAGTATTTT. Protein sequence: CATSDTQYF.

The chain joins TRBV14 to TRBJ2-3, with D uncertain. The CDR3 runs to 17 residues. Trimming took off 2 bases at V and 6 bases at J, with 21 bases between the two ends. Germline V lookup: CDR1 SGHDN, CDR2 FVKESK. The CDR3 bases are TGTGCCAGCAGCCAATTCCCACGGAGCTCCATCAGGGATACGCAGTATTTT. Its protein is CASSQFPRSSIRDTQYF.

The chain couples TRBV5-1 to TRBJ1-1; 7 positions agree with TRBD1. The CDR3 sequence is 15 residues long. V was pared by 4 bases and J by 4 bases, with 10 bases of the junction left unmatched. Germline CDR1 and CDR2: SGHRS and YFSETQ. The CDR3 nucleotides are TGCGCCAGCAGCAACCCGACAGGGACGCGCACTGAAGCTTTCTTT. Translation gives CASSNPTGTRTEAFF. Supplemented by reference TRBV5-1 and TRBJ1-1, the full variable domain reads KAGVTQTPRYLIKTRGQQVTLSCSPISGHRSVSWYQQTPGQGLQFLFEYFSETQRNKGNFPGRFSGRQFSNSRSEMNVSTLELGDSALYLCASSNPTGTRTEAFFGQGTRLTVV.

CDR3 in DNA: TGTGCCAGCAAGGAATCAGGGGACTACGAGCAGTACTTC. Translated: CASKESGDYEQYF. V gene TRBV6-1 combines with J gene TRBJ2-7; maybe TRBD1 (6 bases). V lost 7 bases, J lost 3 bases, and 13 bases lay in between. CDR1 and CDR2 from the germline V gene are MNHNS and SASEGT. The CDR3 extends over 13 amino acids.